This T cell receptor beta chain came from a study of shared clonotypes between healthy human individuals (dated by TCRdb to about 2020). Concerning the study at large: The cohort included a few men and two women between 18 and 49 years of age. To increase sequencing depth and limit assay-specific biases, TCR repertoire library preparation and sequencing were carried out by different laboratories using diverse techniques. Blood TCR repertoires of a handful of healthy adults were deeply sequenced to estimate repertoire size and the extent of clonotype sharing between individuals. Between about 0.94 and 8.9 billion PBMCs per donor were obtained by leukapheresis.

CDR1 and CDR2, per the germline V gene, are SGHTA and FQGNSA. The CDR3 measures 14 amino acids from cysteine to phenylalanine. Of the read, only the CDR3 DNA is kept; its 42 bases are in frame from base 1. The V and J ends are trimmed by 1 base and 5 bases, leaving 8 bases between them. About this clone: This receptor's antigen is unknown. There are no base qualities to consult, and no much larger clone falls within one base.

Healthy HIV-negative adults with no recently reported acute infections or vaccinations were included as donors. All donors were Caucasian adults living in Nashville, Tennessee, USA. In the unsorted samples, approximately 82 million PBMCs were counted, and genomic DNA was extracted using the QIAamp DNA Blood Mini kit. After blood collection by leukapheresis, PBMCs were isolated using Ficoll-Histopaque density gradient centrifugation and then cryopreserved in the vapor phase of liquid nitrogen. TCR CDR3 regions were amplified from genomic DNA by multiplex PCR using the deep immunoSEQ assay. For each cell subset, the extracted genomic DNA was distributed evenly across all wells of several immunoSEQ 96-well plates, and each plate served as one replicate. For unsorted PBMC, each replicate PCR was loaded with roughly 0.3 ug genomic DNA, equivalent to tens of thousands of T cell genomes. Unsorted PBMC genomic DNA was sequenced across ten immunoSEQ deep assay plates. Purified libraries were quantified with a Qubit 3.0 fluorometer, sized on a Bioanalyzer 2100, and re-quantified with the KAPA Library Quantification kit. A separate single-read 150-cycle Illumina NextSeq 550 flow cell was used to sequence each immunoSEQ 96-well plate. Per the source publication's procedure: The immunoSEQ output contained only junctional sequences without quality scores, so filtering could not match that applied to full-length reads. To assign V/J genes and CDR3, sequences were annotated against IMGT germline references using PyIR, a Python wrapper for IgBLAST v1.9. Reads were removed for weak V/J assignments (E-value above 1e-6), missing CDR3, stop codons, out-of-frame junctions, or ambiguous translated residues. V3J clonotypes were defined as sequences sharing an identical inferred V gene, J gene, and CDR3 amino acid sequence. Percentage overlap between repertoires was computed as shared unique clonotypes divided by the size of the smaller repertoire. RTK rarefaction, the Chao1 estimator, and Recon v2.1 estimates of unobserved clonotypes were used to assess repertoire richness. In its TCRdb copy, this immuneACCESS table keeps in-frame sequences only and misses some clones. Where compared with another copy, unresolved V genes explain less than half of these, and the others have no known cause. That table furnishes V, J and clone size, whereas the DNA furnished D and trimming. This sample is represented by more than 400,000 clones; 65% to 85% of them were singletons. Together, the top ten hold approximately 12% of the sample.

Broader findings and caveats from the paper: Based on pairwise subsampling, the degree of clonotype sharing among donors was expected to be affected by sequencing depth. Only blood was sampled, and tissue TCR repertoires likely differ from those in blood. Because the study included only a small number of donors, the genetic and exposure-history diversity represented was limited.

The chain is assembled from TRBV7-2 and TRBJ1-4; TRBD1 could be the D gene, as 6 bases match. This clonotype was obtained from a woman aged 40 to 55 in good health. Some clones in this sample may be carry-over from other donors' samples. Sequencing used PBMCs. The nucleotide sequence reads as follows: TGTGCCAGCAGCTTAGTCCAGGGGAATGAAAAACTGTTTTTT. Translated, this gives CASSLVQGNEKLFF.